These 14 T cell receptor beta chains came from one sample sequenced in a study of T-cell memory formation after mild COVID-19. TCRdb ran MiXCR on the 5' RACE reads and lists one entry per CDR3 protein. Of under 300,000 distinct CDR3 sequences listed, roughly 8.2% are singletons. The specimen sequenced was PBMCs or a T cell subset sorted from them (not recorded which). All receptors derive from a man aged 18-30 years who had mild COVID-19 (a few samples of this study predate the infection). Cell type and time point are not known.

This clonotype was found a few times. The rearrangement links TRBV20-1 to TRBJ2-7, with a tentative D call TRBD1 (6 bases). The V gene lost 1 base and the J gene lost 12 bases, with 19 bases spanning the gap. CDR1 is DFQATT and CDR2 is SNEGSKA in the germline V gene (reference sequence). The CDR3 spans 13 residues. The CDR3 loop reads CSARGSWRQVPYV. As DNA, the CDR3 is TGCAGTGCTAGAGGCAGCTGGAGACAGGTTCCGTACGTC.

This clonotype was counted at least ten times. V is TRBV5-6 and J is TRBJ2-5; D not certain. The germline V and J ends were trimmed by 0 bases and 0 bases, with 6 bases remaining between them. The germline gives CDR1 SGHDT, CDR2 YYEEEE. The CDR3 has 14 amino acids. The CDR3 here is CASSLVADQETQYF. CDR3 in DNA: TGTGCCAGCAGCTTGGTGGCGGACCAAGAGACCCAGTACTTC. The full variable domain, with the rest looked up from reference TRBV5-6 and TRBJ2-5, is DAGVTQSPTHLIKTRGQQVTLRCSPKSGHDTVSWYQQALGQGPQFIFQYYEEEERQRGNFPDRFSGHQFPNYSSELNVNALLLGDSALYLCASSLVADQETQYFGPGTRLLVL.

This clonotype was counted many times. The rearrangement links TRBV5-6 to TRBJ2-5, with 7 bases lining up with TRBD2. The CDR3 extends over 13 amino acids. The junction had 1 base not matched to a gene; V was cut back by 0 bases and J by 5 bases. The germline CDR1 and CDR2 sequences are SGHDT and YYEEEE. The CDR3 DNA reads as TGTGCCAGCAGCTTGGAACTAGCGGAGACCCAGTACTTC. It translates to CASSLELAETQYF.

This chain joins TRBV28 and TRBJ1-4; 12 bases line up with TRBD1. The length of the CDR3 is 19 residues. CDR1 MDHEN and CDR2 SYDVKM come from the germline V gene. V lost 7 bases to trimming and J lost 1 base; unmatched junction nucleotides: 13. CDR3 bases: TGTGCCAGCACCAATTTCCGGGACAGGGGGCGGAAAACTAATGAAAAACTGTTTTTT. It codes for CASTNFRDRGRKTNEKLFF.

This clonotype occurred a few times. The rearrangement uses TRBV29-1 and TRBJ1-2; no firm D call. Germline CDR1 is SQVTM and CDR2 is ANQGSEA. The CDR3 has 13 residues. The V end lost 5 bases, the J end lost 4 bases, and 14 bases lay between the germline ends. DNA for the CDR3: TGCAGCGTTACCCGGGAAATGGGCTATGGCTACACCTTC. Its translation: CSVTREMGYGYTF.

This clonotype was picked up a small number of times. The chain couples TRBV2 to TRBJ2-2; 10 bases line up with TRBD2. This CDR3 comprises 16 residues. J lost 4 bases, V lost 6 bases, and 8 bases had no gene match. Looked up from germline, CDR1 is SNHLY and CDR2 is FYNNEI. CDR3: CASRQRGGRSTGELFF. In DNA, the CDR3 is TGTGCCAGCAGACAGCGGGGGGGCAGGAGCACCGGGGAGCTGTTTTTT.

Here the CDR3 DNA reads TGCGCCAGCAGCCTAACCCCCCGAGAATGGGGCACCGGGGAGCTGTTTTTT. Translation: CASSLTPREWGTGELFF. The chain links TRBV4-3 to TRBJ2-2, with D hard to call. This CDR3 is built from 17 residues. The germline gives CDR1 LGHNA, CDR2 YSLEER. Deletions cut 4 bases from V and 4 bases from J, with 19 bases between.

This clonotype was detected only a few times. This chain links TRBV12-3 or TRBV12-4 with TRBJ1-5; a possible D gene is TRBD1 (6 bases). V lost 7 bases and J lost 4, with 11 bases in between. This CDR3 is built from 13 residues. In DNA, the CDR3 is TGTGCCAGCACCTCACAGGGTAATCAGCCCCAGCATTTT. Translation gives CASTSQGNQPQHF.

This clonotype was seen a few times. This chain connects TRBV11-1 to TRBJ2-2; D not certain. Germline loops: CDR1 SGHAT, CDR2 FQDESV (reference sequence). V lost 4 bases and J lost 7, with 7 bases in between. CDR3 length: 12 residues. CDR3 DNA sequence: TGTGCCAGCAGCTATCCCGGCGGGGAGCTGTTTTTT. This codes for CASSYPGGELFF.

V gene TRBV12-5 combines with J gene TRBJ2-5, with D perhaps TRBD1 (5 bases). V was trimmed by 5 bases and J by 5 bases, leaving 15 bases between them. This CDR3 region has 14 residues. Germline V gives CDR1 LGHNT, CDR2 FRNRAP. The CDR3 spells CASGGPLGAETQYF. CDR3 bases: TGTGCTAGTGGTGGCCCGTTAGGGGCGGAGACCCAGTACTTC.

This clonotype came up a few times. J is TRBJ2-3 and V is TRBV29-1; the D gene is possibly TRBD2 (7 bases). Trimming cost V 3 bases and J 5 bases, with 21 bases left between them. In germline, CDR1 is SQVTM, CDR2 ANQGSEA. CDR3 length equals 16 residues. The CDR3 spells CSVDQGREGEGDTQYF. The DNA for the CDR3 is TGCAGCGTTGATCAGGGGAGGGAAGGGGAAGGAGATACGCAGTATTTT.

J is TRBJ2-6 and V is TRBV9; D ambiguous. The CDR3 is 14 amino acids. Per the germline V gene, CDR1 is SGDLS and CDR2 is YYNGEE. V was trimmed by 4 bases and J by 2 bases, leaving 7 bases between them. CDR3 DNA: TGTGCCAGCAGCCCGCTAGCTGGGGCCAACGTCCTGACTTTC. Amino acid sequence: CASSPLAGANVLTF.

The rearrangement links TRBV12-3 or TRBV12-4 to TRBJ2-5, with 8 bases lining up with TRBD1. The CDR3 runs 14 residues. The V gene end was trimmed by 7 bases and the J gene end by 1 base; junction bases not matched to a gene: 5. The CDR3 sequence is CASTIGTGQETQYF. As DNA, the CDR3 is TGTGCCAGCACCATAGGGACAGGCCAAGAGACCCAGTACTTC.

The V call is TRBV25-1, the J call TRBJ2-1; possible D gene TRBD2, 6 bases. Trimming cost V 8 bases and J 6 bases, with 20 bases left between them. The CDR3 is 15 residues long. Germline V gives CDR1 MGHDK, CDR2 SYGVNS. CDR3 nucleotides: TGTGCCAGCTCTGCCCCGGGACTGGCCTTCAATGAGCAGTTCTTC. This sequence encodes CASSAPGLAFNEQFF. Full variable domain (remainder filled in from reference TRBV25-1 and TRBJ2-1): EADIYQTPRYLVIGTGKKITLECSQTMGHDKMYWYQQDPGMELHLIHYSYGVNSTEKGDLSSESTVSRIRTEHFPLTLESARPSHTSQYLCASSAPGLAFNEQFFGPGTRLTVL.